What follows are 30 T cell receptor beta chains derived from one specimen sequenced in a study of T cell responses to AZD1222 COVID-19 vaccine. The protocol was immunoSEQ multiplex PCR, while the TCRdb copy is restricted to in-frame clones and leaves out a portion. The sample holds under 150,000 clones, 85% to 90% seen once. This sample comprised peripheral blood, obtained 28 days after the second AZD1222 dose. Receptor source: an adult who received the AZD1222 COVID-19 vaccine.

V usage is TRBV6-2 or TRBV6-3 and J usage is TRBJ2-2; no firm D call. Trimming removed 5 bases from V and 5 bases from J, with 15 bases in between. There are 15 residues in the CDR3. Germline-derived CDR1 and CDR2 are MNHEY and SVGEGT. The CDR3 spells CASSRPPEWTGELFF. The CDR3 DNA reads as TGTGCCAGCAGTCGGCCCCCTGAATGGACCGGGGAGCTGTTTTTT.

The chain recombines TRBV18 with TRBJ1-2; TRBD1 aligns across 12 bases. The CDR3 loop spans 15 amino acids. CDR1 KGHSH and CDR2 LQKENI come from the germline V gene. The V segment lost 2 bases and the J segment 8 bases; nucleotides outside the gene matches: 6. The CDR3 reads CASSPGTGGLWGYTF. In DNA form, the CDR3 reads TGTGCCAGCTCACCAGGGACAGGGGGCCTTTGGGGCTACACCTTC.

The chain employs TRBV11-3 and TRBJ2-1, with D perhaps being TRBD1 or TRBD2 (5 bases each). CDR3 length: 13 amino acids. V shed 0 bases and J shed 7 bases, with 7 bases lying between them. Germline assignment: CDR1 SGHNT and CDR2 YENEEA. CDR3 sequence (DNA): TGTGCCAGCAGCTTAGAGGGGGAGAATGAGCAGTTCTTC. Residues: CASSLEGENEQFF.

The CDR3: CASSLVPGQGRNTEAFF. The CDR3 coding sequence is TGTGCCAGCAGCTTGGTCCCGGGACAGGGGAGGAACACTGAAGCTTTCTTT. The chain employs TRBV7-9 and TRBJ1-1, with TRBD1 identical over 10 bases. The ends lost 3 bases at V and 1 base at J; junction bases unmatched: 8. Germline-derived CDR1 and CDR2 are SEHNR and FQNEAQ (reference sequence). The length of the CDR3 is 17 residues.

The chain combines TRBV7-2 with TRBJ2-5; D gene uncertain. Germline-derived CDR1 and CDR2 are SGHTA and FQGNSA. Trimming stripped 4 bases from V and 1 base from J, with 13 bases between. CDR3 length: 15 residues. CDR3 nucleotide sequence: TGTGCCAGCAGCTCCGATCGGGTTGGCCAAGAGACCCAGTACTTC. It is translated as CASSSDRVGQETQYF.

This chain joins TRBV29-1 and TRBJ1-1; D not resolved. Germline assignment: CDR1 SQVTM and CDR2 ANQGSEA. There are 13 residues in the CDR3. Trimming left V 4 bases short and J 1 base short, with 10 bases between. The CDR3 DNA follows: TGCAGCGTTGGCCGTTTGGGGAACACTGAAGCTTTCTTT. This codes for CSVGRLGNTEAFF.

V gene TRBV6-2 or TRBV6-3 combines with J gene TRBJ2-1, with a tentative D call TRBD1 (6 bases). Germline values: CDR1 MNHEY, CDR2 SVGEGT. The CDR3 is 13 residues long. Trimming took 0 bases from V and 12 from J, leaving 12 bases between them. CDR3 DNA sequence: TGTGCCAGCAGTTACTCGACAATACAGGGGCAGTTCTTC. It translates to CASSYSTIQGQFF.

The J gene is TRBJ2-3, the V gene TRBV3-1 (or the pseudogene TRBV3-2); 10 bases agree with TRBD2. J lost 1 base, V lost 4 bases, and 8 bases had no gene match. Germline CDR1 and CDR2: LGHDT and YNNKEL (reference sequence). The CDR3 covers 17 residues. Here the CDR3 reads CASSRWTSGTGTDTQYF. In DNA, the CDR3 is TGTGCCAGCAGCCGATGGACTAGCGGAACCGGCACAGATACGCAGTATTTT.

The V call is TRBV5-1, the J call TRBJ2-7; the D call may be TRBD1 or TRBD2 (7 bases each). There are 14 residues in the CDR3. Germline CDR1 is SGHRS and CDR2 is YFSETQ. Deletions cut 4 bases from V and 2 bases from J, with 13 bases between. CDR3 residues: CASSPGGEAYEQYV. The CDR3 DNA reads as TGCGCCAGCAGCCCAGGGGGGGAGGCCTACGAGCAGTACGTC.

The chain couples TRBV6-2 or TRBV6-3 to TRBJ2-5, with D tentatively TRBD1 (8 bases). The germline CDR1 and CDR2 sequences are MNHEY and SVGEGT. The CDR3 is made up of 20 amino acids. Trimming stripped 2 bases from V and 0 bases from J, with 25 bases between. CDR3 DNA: TGTGCCAGCAGTTACCGGTTAGACAGGGGAGGGGGTTTGGACCAAGAGACCCAGTACTTC. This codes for CASSYRLDRGGGLDQETQYF.

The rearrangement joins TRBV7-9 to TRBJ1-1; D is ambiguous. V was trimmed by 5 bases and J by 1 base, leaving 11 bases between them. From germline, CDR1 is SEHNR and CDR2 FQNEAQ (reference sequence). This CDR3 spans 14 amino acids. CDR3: CASSLIRGNTEAFF. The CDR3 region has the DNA TGTGCCAGCAGCCTTATCCGGGGGAACACTGAAGCTTTCTTT.

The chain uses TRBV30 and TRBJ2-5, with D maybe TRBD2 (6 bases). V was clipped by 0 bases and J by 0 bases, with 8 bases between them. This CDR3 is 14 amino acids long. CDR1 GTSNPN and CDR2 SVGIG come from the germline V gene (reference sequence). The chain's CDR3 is CAWSVRTNQETQYF. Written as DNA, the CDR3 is TGTGCCTGGAGTGTACGGACTAACCAAGAGACCCAGTACTTC.

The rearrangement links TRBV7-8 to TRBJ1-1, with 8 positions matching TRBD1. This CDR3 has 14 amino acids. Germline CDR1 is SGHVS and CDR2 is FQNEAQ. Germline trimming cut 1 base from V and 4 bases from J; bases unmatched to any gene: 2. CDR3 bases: TGTGCCAGCAGCTTAGTGCAGGGGGCCACTGAAGCTTTCTTT. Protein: CASSLVQGATEAFF.

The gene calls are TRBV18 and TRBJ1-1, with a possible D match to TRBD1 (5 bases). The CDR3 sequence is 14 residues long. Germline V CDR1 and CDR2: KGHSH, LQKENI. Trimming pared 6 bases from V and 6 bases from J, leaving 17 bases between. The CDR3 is CASSTLKGVAEAFF. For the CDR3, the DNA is TGTGCCAGCTCGACGTTAAAAGGGGTAGCTGAAGCTTTCTTT.

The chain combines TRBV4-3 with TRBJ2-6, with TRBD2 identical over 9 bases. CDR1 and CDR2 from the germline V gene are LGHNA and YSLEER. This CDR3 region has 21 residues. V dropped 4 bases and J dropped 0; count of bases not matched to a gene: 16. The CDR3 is CASSPRLIRLAEPSGANVLTF. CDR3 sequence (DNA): TGCGCCAGCAGCCCGAGGTTAATTCGACTAGCGGAACCCTCTGGGGCCAACGTCCTGACTTTC.

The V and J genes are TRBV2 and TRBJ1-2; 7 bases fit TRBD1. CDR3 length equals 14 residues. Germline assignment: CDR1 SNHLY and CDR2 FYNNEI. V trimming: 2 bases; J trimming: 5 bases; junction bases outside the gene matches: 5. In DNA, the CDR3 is TGTGCCAGCAGTGAACTGGGGGACAGATATGGCTACACCTTC. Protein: CASSELGDRYGYTF.

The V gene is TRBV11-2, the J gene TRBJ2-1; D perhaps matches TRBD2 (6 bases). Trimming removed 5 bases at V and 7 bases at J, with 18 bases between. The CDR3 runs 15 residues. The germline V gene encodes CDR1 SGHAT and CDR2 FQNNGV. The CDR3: CASSHGGLGPNEQFF. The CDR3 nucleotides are TGTGCCAGCAGCCATGGGGGACTGGGTCCTAATGAGCAGTTCTTC.

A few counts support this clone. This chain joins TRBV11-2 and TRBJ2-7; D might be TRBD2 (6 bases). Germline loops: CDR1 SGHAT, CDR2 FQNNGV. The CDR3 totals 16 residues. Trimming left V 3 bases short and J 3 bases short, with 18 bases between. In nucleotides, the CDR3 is TGTGCCAGCAGCTTGGTCGGGGTAGCGGCAGTCTACGAGCAGTACTTC. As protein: CASSLVGVAAVYEQYF.

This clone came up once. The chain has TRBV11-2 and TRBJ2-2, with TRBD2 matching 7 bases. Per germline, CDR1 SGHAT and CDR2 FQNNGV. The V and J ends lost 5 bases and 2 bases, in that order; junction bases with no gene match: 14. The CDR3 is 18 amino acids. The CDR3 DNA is TGTGCCAGCAGCCCATCCGGGTTTACTAGCGCCAACACCGGGGAGCTGTTTTTT. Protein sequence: CASSPSGFTSANTGELFF.

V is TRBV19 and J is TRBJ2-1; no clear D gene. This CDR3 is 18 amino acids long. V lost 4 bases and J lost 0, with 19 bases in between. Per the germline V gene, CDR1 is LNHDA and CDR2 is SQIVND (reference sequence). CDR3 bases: TGTGCCAGTAGTACGAAGGCCGCCAGGTCGAGCTCCTACAATGAGCAGTTCTTC. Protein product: CASSTKAARSSSYNEQFF.

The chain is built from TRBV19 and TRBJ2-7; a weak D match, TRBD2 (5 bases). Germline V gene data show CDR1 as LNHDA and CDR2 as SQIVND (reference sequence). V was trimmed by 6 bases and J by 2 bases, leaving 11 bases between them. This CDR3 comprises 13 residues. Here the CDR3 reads CASSRRDTYEQYF. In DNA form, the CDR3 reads TGTGCCAGTAGCCGTCGGGATACCTACGAGCAGTACTTC.

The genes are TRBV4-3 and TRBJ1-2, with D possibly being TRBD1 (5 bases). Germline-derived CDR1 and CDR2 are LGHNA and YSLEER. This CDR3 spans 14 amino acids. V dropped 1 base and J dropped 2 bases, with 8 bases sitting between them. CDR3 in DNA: TGCGCCAGCAGCCAAGGACAGAAAAACTATGGCTACACCTTC. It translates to CASSQGQKNYGYTF.

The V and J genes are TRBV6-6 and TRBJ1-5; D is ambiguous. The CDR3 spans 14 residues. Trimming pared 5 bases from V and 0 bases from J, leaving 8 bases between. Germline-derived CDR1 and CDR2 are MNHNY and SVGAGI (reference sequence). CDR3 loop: CASSPLGSNQPQHF. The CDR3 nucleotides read TGTGCCAGCAGTCCCCTGGGTAGCAATCAGCCCCAGCATTTT.

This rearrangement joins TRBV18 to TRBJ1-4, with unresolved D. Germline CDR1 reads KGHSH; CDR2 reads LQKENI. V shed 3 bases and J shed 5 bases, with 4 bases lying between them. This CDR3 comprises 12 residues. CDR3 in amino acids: CASSPGNEKLFF. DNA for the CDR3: TGTGCCAGCTCACCCGGAAATGAAAAACTGTTTTTT.

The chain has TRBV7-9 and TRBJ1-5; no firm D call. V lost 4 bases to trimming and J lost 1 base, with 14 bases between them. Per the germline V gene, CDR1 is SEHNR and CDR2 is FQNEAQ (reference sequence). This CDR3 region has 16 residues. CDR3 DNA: TGTGCCAGCAGCTCCGAGGGTTCCCTGAGCAATCAGCCCCAGCATTTT. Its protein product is CASSSEGSLSNQPQHF.

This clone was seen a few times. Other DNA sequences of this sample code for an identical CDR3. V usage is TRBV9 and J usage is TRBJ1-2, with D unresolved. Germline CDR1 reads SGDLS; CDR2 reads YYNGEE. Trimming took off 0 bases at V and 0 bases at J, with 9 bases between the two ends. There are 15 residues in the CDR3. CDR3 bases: TGTGCCAGCAGCGTAGGTACAGCCTCTAACTATGGCTACACCTTC. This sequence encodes CASSVGTASNYGYTF.

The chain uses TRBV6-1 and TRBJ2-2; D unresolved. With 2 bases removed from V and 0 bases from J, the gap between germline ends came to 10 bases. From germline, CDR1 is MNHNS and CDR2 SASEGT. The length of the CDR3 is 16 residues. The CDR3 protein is CASSEWVGTNTGELFF. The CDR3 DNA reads TGTGCCAGCAGTGAATGGGTAGGAACGAACACCGGGGAGCTGTTTTTT.

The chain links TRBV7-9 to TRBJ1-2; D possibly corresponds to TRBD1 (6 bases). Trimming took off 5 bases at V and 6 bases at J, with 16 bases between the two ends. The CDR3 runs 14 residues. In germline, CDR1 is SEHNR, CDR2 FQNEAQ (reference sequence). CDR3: CASSRQQGIHGYTF. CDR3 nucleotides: TGTGCCAGCAGCCGTCAACAGGGTATACATGGCTACACCTTC. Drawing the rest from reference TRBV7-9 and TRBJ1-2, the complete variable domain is DTGVSQNPRHKITKRGQNVTFRCDPISEHNRLYWYRQTLGQGPEFLTYFQNEAQLEKSRLLSDRFSAERPKGSFSTLEIQRTEQGDSAMYLCASSRQQGIHGYTFGSGTRLTVV.

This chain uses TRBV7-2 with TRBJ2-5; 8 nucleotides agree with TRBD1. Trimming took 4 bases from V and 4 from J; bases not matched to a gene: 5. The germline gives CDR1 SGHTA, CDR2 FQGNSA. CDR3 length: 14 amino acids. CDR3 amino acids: CASSYAGTGETQYF. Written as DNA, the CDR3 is TGTGCCAGCAGCTACGCCGGGACAGGAGAGACCCAGTACTTC.

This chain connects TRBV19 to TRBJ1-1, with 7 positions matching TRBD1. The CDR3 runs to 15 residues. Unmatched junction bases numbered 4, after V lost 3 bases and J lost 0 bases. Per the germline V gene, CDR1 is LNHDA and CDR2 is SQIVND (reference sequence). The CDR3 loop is CASSIQGVMNTEAFF. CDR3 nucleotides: TGTGCCAGTAGTATCCAGGGGGTGATGAACACTGAAGCTTTCTTT.